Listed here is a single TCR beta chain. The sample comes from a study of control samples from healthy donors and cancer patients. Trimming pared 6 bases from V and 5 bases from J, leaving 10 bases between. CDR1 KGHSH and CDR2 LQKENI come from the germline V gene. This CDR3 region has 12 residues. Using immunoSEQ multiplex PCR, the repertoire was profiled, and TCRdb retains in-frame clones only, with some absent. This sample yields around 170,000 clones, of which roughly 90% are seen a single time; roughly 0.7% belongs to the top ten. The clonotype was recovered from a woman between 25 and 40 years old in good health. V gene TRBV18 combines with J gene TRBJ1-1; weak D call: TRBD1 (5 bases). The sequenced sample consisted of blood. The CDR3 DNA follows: TGTGCCAGCTCTCAGACAGAGACTGAAGCTTTCTTT. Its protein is CASSQTETEAFF. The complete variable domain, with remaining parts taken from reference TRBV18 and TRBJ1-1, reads NAGVMQNPRHLVRRRGQEARLRCSPMKGHSHVYWYRQLPEEGLKFMVYLQKENIIDESGMPKERFSAEFPKEGPSILRIQQVVRGDSAAYFCASSQTETEAFFGQGTRLTVV.